These T cell receptor beta chains were read from a single sample in a study of T-cell memory formation after mild COVID-19. One entry per CDR3 protein, called by TCRdb with MiXCR from the 5' RACE reads. The sample holds fewer than 400,000 distinct CDR3 sequences, under 15% seen once. The sequencing input was PBMCs or a T cell subset sorted from them (not recorded which). These receptors all stem from a man aged 18 to 35 who had mild COVID-19 (a few samples of this study predate the infection). Cell type and time point are not known. Each CDR3 is given with its conserved first and last residue. The D gene is left open where the match is weak. The size field is filled for only some rows; it gives once, few, many or a size class.

d_call	v_call	j_call	clone_size	cdr3_nt	cdr3_aa
NA	TRBV5-1	TRBJ1-2	few	TGCGCCAGCAGCTCGGACGGATTCTATGGCTACACCTTC	CASSSDGFYGYTF
NA	TRBV24-1	TRBJ2-5	NA	TGTGCCACCAGTGGGATGGGAGCTGGGGAGACCCAGTACTTC	CATSGMGAGETQYF
TRBD2	TRBV5-1	TRBJ2-5	few	TGCGCCAGCAGCTTGGGCGGGGGACCTATGGGGGCCCAGTACTTC	CASSLGGGPMGAQYF
NA	TRBV7-2	TRBJ2-2	few	TGTGCCAGCAGCCGAGCGGGTAGCACCGGGGAGCTGTTTTTT	CASSRAGSTGELFF
NA	TRBV20-1	TRBJ1-1	few	TGCAGTGCTAGAGCCGCGACAGGGAACACTGAAGCTTTCTTT	CSARAATGNTEAFF
TRBD2	TRBV7-9	TRBJ2-3	many	TGTGCCAGCAGCTTAGCGTGGGCTAGCGGCAGCACAGATACGCAGTATTTT	CASSLAWASGSTDTQYF
NA	TRBV28	TRBJ2-1	NA	TGTGCCAGCAGTGTAAGTTTAGAGCAGTTCTTC	CASSVSLEQFF
NA	TRBV6-4	TRBJ2-1	NA	TGTGCCAGCAGTGACTGGGGGACGGACTTCAATGAGCAGTTCTTC	CASSDWGTDFNEQFF
NA	TRBV10-3	TRBJ2-1	few	TGTGCCACCACCCCTGGGACCTACAATGAGCAGTTCTTC	CATTPGTYNEQFF
NA	TRBV5-1	TRBJ2-1	many	TGCGCCAGCAGCTTGGGCCCGGCACACAGCTCCTACAATGAGCAGTTCTTC	CASSLGPAHSSYNEQFF
NA	TRBV7-8	TRBJ2-3	few	TGTGCCAGCAGCTGGAGAACGCGCGTAGATACGCAGTATTTT	CASSWRTRVDTQYF
TRBD1	TRBV29-1	TRBJ2-3	NA	TGCAGCGTTGCCCGGGACAGCACGGATACGCAGTATTTT	CSVARDSTDTQYF
NA	TRBV15	TRBJ2-3	NA	TGTGCCACCAGCAACCGGGACTCACAGTATTTT	CATSNRDSQYF
TRBD2	TRBV9	TRBJ2-3	many	TGTGCCAGCAGCGCGACTAGCGGCCCAGATACGCAGTATTTT	CASSATSGPDTQYF
TRBD1	TRBV5-1	TRBJ2-3	many	TGCGCCAGCAGCCCGAAGACAGGGCTCACAGATACGCAGTATTTT	CASSPKTGLTDTQYF
NA	TRBV15	TRBJ2-7	NA	TGTGCCACAGCTCTACGGGCGGCGGACCACGAGCAGTACTTC	CATALRAADHEQYF
TRBD1	TRBV7-7	TRBJ2-1	NA	TGTGCCAGCAGCAACTGGACAGGGGGTAATGAGCAGTTCTTC	CASSNWTGGNEQFF
NA	TRBV5-1	TRBJ2-2	many	TGCGCCAGCAGCCGGGGGGCCACCGGGGAGCTGTTTTTT	CASSRGATGELFF
NA	TRBV7-2	TRBJ1-2	few	TGTGCCAGCAGCTTTGGGAATAACTATGGCTACACCTTC	CASSFGNNYGYTF
TRBD1	TRBV5-1	TRBJ1-2	NA	TGCGCCAGCAGCCTAGGGACAGGGGGAGATGGCTACACCTTC	CASSLGTGGDGYTF
NA	TRBV6-2/TRBV6-3	TRBJ2-1	NA	TGTGCCAGCAGTTACGGCAGGTTCAAGGAAGACAATGAGCAGTTCTTC	CASSYGRFKEDNEQFF
NA	TRBV18	TRBJ2-2	NA	TGTGCCAGCTCACCTCAGGCCCGGGTCCCCGGGGAGCTGTTTTTT	CASSPQARVPGELFF
NA	TRBV6-6	TRBJ1-4	few	TGTGCCAGCAGTTACTGGCGGTCTAATGAAAAACTGTTTTTT	CASSYWRSNEKLFF
NA	TRBV4-3	TRBJ1-5	NA	TGCGCCAGCAGCACCCACTCCTTTGTTCCGGATCAGCCCCAGCATTTT	CASSTHSFVPDQPQHF
NA	TRBV28	TRBJ1-5	few	TGTGCCAGCAGTTTTGGGGGGGGAACTCAGCCCCAGCATTTT	CASSFGGGTQPQHF
NA	TRBV6-2/TRBV6-3	TRBJ2-3	NA	TGTGCCAGCATATCCAGCCCCCACACAGATACGCAGTATTTT	CASISSPHTDTQYF
NA	TRBV6-5	TRBJ2-3	NA	TGTGCCAGCAGTACGGGACTCACAGATACGCAGTATTTT	CASSTGLTDTQYF
NA	TRBV7-8	TRBJ2-7	few	TGTGCCAGCAGCCCGCGCGTCAGGAATTACGAGCAGTACTTC	CASSPRVRNYEQYF
NA	TRBV7-2	TRBJ1-2	NA	TGTGCCAGCAGCTTAGGGGCCCAGGATGATGGCTACACCTTC	CASSLGAQDDGYTF
NA	TRBV7-2	TRBJ2-4	many	TGTGCCAGCAGCTTAAATGCGGAAAACATTCAGTACTTC	CASSLNAENIQYF
NA	TRBV6-2/TRBV6-3	TRBJ2-5	few	TGTGCCAGCAGTTGCGTCTCCTGTCGCCAGACCCAGTACTTC	CASSCVSCRQTQYF
TRBD1	TRBV20-1	TRBJ2-3	few	TGCAGTGCTTACGGACAGGGCACAGATACGCAGTATTTT	CSAYGQGTDTQYF
TRBD2	TRBV20-1	TRBJ2-3	NA	TGCAGTGCCCGCCCCACTAGCGGCAACACAGATACGCAGTATTTT	CSARPTSGNTDTQYF